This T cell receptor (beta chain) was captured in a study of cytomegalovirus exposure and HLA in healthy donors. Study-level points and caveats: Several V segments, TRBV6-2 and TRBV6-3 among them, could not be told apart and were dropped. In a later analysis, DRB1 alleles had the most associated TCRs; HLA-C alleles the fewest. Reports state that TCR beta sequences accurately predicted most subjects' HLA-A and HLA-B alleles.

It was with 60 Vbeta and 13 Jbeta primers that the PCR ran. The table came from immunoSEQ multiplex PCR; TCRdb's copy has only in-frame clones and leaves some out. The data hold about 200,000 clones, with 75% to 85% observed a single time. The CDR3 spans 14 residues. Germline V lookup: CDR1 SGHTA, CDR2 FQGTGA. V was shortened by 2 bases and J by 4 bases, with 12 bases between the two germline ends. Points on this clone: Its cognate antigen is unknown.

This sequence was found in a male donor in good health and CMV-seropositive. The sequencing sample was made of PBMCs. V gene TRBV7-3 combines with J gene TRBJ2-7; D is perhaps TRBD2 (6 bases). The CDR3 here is CASSLGGTPYEQYF. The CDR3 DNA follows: TGTGCCAGCAGCTTAGGCGGGACTCCTTACGAGCAGTACTTC. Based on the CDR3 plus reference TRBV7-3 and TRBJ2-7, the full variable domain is GAGVSQTPSNKVTEKGKYVELRCDPISGHTALYWYRQSLGQGPEFLIYFQGTGAADDSGLPNDRFFAVRPEGSVSTLKIQRTERGDSAVYLCASSLGGTPYEQYFGPGTRLTVT.